These T cell receptor beta chains were read from a single sample in a study of cytomegalovirus exposure and HLA in healthy donors. Profiling relied on immunoSEQ multiplex PCR, and the TCRdb table lists in-frame clones only, not all of them. The data show approximately 160,000 clones, more than 70% seen once. The sequenced sample consisted of PBMCs. These receptors all come from a boy younger than 10 in good health and CMV-seronegative. The CDR3 runs from the conserved cysteine through the conserved F or W. Fields, in order: V gene, clone size, J gene, CDR3 length, D gene, CDR3 protein, CDR3 DNA. The D gene is left open where the match is weak. Clone sizes are given selectively: once, few, many, or a class where the clone is expanded.

v_gene: TRBV4-2; abundance: -; j_gene: TRBJ1-5; len: 13; d_gene: -; CDR3aa: CASSHGEGGAQHF; CDR3nt: TGTGCCAGCAGCCACGGGGAGGGGGGGGCCCAGCATTTT
v_gene: TRBV10-2; abundance: -; j_gene: TRBJ2-4; len: 17; d_gene: -; CDR3aa: CASSERGHILAKNIQYF; CDR3nt: TGCGCCAGCAGTGAGCGGGGTCATATACTAGCCAAAAACATTCAGTACTTC
v_gene: TRBV5-1; abundance: once; j_gene: TRBJ2-1; len: 16; d_gene: TRBD2; CDR3aa: CASSLIISGTYNEQFF; CDR3nt: TGCGCCAGCAGCTTGATTATTAGCGGGACTTACAATGAGCAGTTCTTC
v_gene: TRBV29-1; abundance: -; j_gene: TRBJ2-1; len: 14; d_gene: TRBD2; CDR3aa: CSVDSGRGGNEQFF; CDR3nt: TGCAGCGTTGATTCCGGGAGGGGTGGGAATGAGCAGTTCTTC
v_gene: TRBV6-6; abundance: -; j_gene: TRBJ2-7; len: 15; d_gene: TRBD1; CDR3aa: CASSFADRGRYEQYF; CDR3nt: TGTGCCAGCAGTTTTGCGGACAGGGGGCGTTACGAGCAGTACTTC
v_gene: TRBV6-1; abundance: -; j_gene: TRBJ2-7; len: 14; d_gene: -; CDR3aa: CASSELGSTYEQYF; CDR3nt: TGTGCCAGCAGTGAACTCGGGAGCACCTACGAGCAGTACTTC
v_gene: TRBV5-1; abundance: -; j_gene: TRBJ2-3; len: 16; d_gene: -; CDR3aa: CAGSLDTSSSTDTQYF; CDR3nt: TGCGCCGGCAGCTTGGATACTAGCAGTAGCACAGATACGCAGTATTTT
v_gene: TRBV9; abundance: -; j_gene: TRBJ1-2; len: 17; d_gene: -; CDR3aa: CASSRQIWTSSNYGYTF; CDR3nt: TGTGCCAGCAGCCGACAGATTTGGACATCTTCTAACTATGGCTACACCTTC
v_gene: TRBV9; abundance: once; j_gene: TRBJ2-2; len: 15; d_gene: -; CDR3aa: CASSVDRRNTGELFF; CDR3nt: TGTGCCAGCAGCGTTGACAGACGGAACACCGGGGAGCTGTTTTTT
v_gene: TRBV7-9; abundance: -; j_gene: TRBJ2-7; len: 12; d_gene: -; CDR3aa: CASSLGRDEQYF; CDR3nt: TGTGCCAGCAGCTTAGGTCGGGACGAGCAGTACTTC
v_gene: TRBV28; abundance: -; j_gene: TRBJ2-7; len: 14; d_gene: TRBD1; CDR3aa: CASSLDRGIDEQYF; CDR3nt: TGTGCCAGCAGCCTGGACAGGGGCATCGACGAGCAGTACTTC
v_gene: TRBV5-4; abundance: few; j_gene: TRBJ2-4; len: 14; d_gene: TRBD1; CDR3aa: CASSIWDSKNIQYF; CDR3nt: TGTGCCAGCAGCATTTGGGACAGCAAAAACATTCAGTACTTC
v_gene: TRBV5-1; abundance: -; j_gene: TRBJ1-2; len: 13; d_gene: -; CDR3aa: CASSLDRNYGYTF; CDR3nt: TGCGCCAGCAGCTTGGATAGAAACTATGGCTACACCTTC
v_gene: TRBV28; abundance: -; j_gene: TRBJ2-7; len: 15; d_gene: TRBD1; CDR3aa: CASSSDRGRPYEQYF; CDR3nt: TGTGCCAGCAGTTCTGACAGGGGGCGCCCCTACGAGCAGTACTTC
v_gene: TRBV7-6; abundance: -; j_gene: TRBJ2-7; len: 16; d_gene: -; CDR3aa: CASSFPRQAPAYEQYF; CDR3nt: TGTGCCAGCAGCTTTCCAAGACAGGCTCCAGCCTACGAGCAGTACTTC
v_gene: TRBV28; abundance: -; j_gene: TRBJ1-1; len: 16; d_gene: TRBD1; CDR3aa: CASRLTQGAGNTEAFF; CDR3nt: TGTGCCAGCCGACTGACCCAGGGGGCCGGGAACACTGAAGCTTTCTTT
v_gene: TRBV5-1; abundance: -; j_gene: TRBJ2-3; len: 15; d_gene: -; CDR3aa: CASSLGSSGVDTQYF; CDR3nt: TGCGCCAGCAGCTTGGGGAGTTCGGGGGTAGATACGCAGTATTTT
v_gene: TRBV25-1; abundance: -; j_gene: TRBJ2-5; len: 16; d_gene: TRBD1; CDR3aa: CASSEYRTGHQETQYF; CDR3nt: TGTGCCAGCAGTGAATATCGGACAGGCCACCAAGAGACCCAGTACTTC
v_gene: TRBV29-1; abundance: -; j_gene: TRBJ1-1; len: 13; d_gene: -; CDR3aa: CSVDPQVEREAFF; CDR3nt: TGCAGCGTTGATCCTCAGGTGGAGAGGGAGGCTTTCTTT
v_gene: TRBV5-1; abundance: -; j_gene: TRBJ1-2; len: 14; d_gene: TRBD1; CDR3aa: CASSSPTGEYGYTF; CDR3nt: TGCGCCAGCAGCTCCCCGACAGGGGAGTATGGCTACACCTTC
v_gene: TRBV5-6; abundance: -; j_gene: TRBJ2-3; len: 15; d_gene: TRBD2; CDR3aa: CASSKPTSGADTQYF; CDR3nt: TGTGCCAGCAGCAAACCGACTAGCGGGGCAGATACGCAGTATTTT
v_gene: TRBV27; abundance: -; j_gene: TRBJ1-3; len: 18; d_gene: TRBD1; CDR3aa: CASSSPGTGRVTGNTIYF; CDR3nt: TGTGCCAGCAGTTCCCCCGGGACAGGGAGGGTAACTGGAAACACCATATATTTT
v_gene: TRBV6-1; abundance: -; j_gene: TRBJ2-7; len: 15; d_gene: -; CDR3aa: CASSSGPSLVYEQYF; CDR3nt: TGTGCCAGCAGTTCTGGCCCCTCCCTCGTCTACGAGCAGTACTTC
v_gene: TRBV5-1; abundance: -; j_gene: TRBJ2-2; len: 12; d_gene: -; CDR3aa: CASSEDSGELFF; CDR3nt: TGCGCCAGCAGCGAGGACTCCGGGGAGCTGTTTTTT
v_gene: TRBV29-1; abundance: -; j_gene: TRBJ2-7; len: 15; d_gene: -; CDR3aa: CSVKGAPGAGYEQYF; CDR3nt: TGCAGCGTTAAGGGGGCTCCGGGGGCTGGTTACGAGCAGTACTTC
v_gene: TRBV6-1; abundance: -; j_gene: TRBJ2-2; len: 14; d_gene: -; CDR3aa: CASSDTGLGGELFF; CDR3nt: TGTGCCAGCAGTGATACAGGGTTGGGCGGGGAGCTGTTTTTT
v_gene: TRBV28; abundance: -; j_gene: TRBJ2-6; len: 15; d_gene: TRBD1; CDR3aa: CASSFQGAEANVLTF; CDR3nt: TGTGCCAGCAGTTTCCAGGGGGCCGAGGCCAACGTCCTGACTTTC
v_gene: TRBV4-1; abundance: -; j_gene: TRBJ2-7; len: 11; d_gene: -; CDR3aa: CASARGYEQYF; CDR3nt: TGCGCCAGCGCCAGGGGCTACGAGCAGTACTTC
v_gene: TRBV15; abundance: -; j_gene: TRBJ2-2; len: 17; d_gene: -; CDR3aa: CATSRVPGGPNTGELFF; CDR3nt: TGTGCCACCAGCAGAGTGCCCGGAGGCCCGAACACCGGGGAGCTGTTTTTT
v_gene: TRBV27; abundance: -; j_gene: TRBJ2-7; len: 16; d_gene: TRBD2; CDR3aa: CASSFRLAGAYGEQYF; CDR3nt: TGTGCCAGCAGTTTTAGACTAGCGGGGGCCTACGGCGAGCAGTACTTC
v_gene: TRBV28; abundance: few; j_gene: TRBJ1-5; len: 14; d_gene: TRBD1; CDR3aa: CASSLAGTDQPQHF; CDR3nt: TGTGCCAGCAGTTTAGCTGGGACAGATCAGCCCCAGCATTTT
v_gene: TRBV5-4; abundance: -; j_gene: TRBJ2-1; len: 15; d_gene: TRBD2; CDR3aa: CASSRGLAGVNEQFF; CDR3nt: TGTGCCAGCAGTCGTGGACTAGCGGGGGTCAATGAGCAGTTCTTC
v_gene: TRBV13; abundance: -; j_gene: TRBJ1-2; len: 16; d_gene: TRBD1; CDR3aa: CASSLPYRTGYYGYTF; CDR3nt: TGTGCCAGCAGCCTGCCGTACCGGACAGGCTACTATGGCTACACCTTC
v_gene: TRBV19; abundance: -; j_gene: TRBJ2-5; len: 14; d_gene: -; CDR3aa: CASSIVGGQETQYF; CDR3nt: TGTGCCAGTAGTATAGTCGGAGGCCAAGAGACCCAGTACTTC
v_gene: TRBV7-2; abundance: -; j_gene: TRBJ2-7; len: 17; d_gene: TRBD2; CDR3aa: CASSSGTSGSRAYEQYF; CDR3nt: TGTGCCAGCAGCTCTGGGACTAGCGGGAGTAGGGCCTACGAGCAGTACTTC
v_gene: TRBV5-6; abundance: -; j_gene: TRBJ2-1; len: 15; d_gene: -; CDR3aa: CASSLPHSSYNEQFF; CDR3nt: TGTGCCAGCAGCTTGCCGCATAGCTCCTACAATGAGCAGTTCTTC
v_gene: TRBV5-1; abundance: -; j_gene: TRBJ2-7; len: 15; d_gene: TRBD2; CDR3aa: CASSLDLAGAYEQYF; CDR3nt: TGCGCCAGCAGCTTGGACCTAGCGGGTGCTTACGAGCAGTACTTC
v_gene: TRBV30; abundance: -; j_gene: TRBJ1-2; len: 13; d_gene: TRBD1; CDR3aa: CAWSHNDRGGYTF; CDR3nt: TGTGCCTGGAGCCATAACGACAGGGGTGGCTACACCTTC
v_gene: TRBV5-4; abundance: -; j_gene: TRBJ2-7; len: 14; d_gene: -; CDR3aa: CASSLTATSYEQYF; CDR3nt: TGTGCCAGCAGCCTAACAGCCACCTCCTACGAGCAGTACTTC
v_gene: TRBV23-1; abundance: -; j_gene: TRBJ1-5; len: 18; d_gene: TRBD1; CDR3aa: CASSQLINGQGSNQPQHF; CDR3nt: TGCGCCAGCAGTCAACTCATAAACGGACAGGGAAGCAATCAGCCCCAGCATTTT
v_gene: TRBV27; abundance: -; j_gene: TRBJ2-1; len: 16; d_gene: TRBD2; CDR3aa: CASSLRLAFSINEQLF; CDR3nt: TGTGCCAGCAGTTTAAGACTAGCGTTTTCAATCAATGAGCAGCTCTTC
v_gene: TRBV9; abundance: -; j_gene: TRBJ1-1; len: 15; d_gene: TRBD1; CDR3aa: CASSSRGGADTEAFF; CDR3nt: TGTGCCAGCAGCTCTCGAGGGGGCGCGGACACTGAAGCTTTCTTT